These 21 T cell receptor beta chains originate from one sample sequenced in a study of human T cells and chemical hapten exposure. TCRdb ran MiXCR on the 5' RACE reads and lists one entry per CDR3 protein. There are tens of thousands of distinct CDR3 sequences in the sample; about 15% occur only once, and approximately 6.3% lies in the top ten. Total RNA came from unfractionated whole blood. The receptor source for this set is a female donor in good health.

This rearrangement joins TRBV5-4 to TRBJ2-3; 9 positions agree with TRBD2. J was trimmed by 3 bases and V by 6 bases; bases with no gene match: 11. The CDR3 is 16 residues long. CDR1 is SGHNT and CDR2 is YYREEE in the germline V gene (reference sequence). In nucleotides, the CDR3 is TGTGCCAGCATTTTCGGCGGGGGGGCCCTAACAGATACGCAGTATTTT. Its protein is CASIFGGGALTDTQYF.

The chain employs TRBV6-5 and TRBJ1-5, with 8 bases identical to TRBD1. Germline assignment: CDR1 MNHEY and CDR2 SVGAGI. This CDR3 region has 14 residues. J lost 7 bases, V lost 6 bases, and 8 bases had no gene match. The CDR3 spells CASRKTGVGQPQHF. The CDR3 nucleotides read TGTGCCAGCAGGAAGACAGGGGTCGGACAGCCCCAGCATTTT.

J is TRBJ2-5 and V is TRBV5-5; D may be TRBD2 (6 bases). Between the trimmed V and J ends, which lost 4 bases and 4 bases, there was a span of 17 bases. CDR1 and CDR2 (germline): SGHKS, YYEKEE (reference sequence). CDR3 length: 15 amino acids. CDR3 DNA sequence: TGTGCCAGCAGCCCGAGGTCTAGCGAACTAGAGACCCAGTACTTC. Its protein product is CASSPRSSELETQYF.

The rearrangement uses TRBV5-1 and TRBJ2-3; TRBD2 aligns across 8 bases. J gave up 6 bases and V 4 bases, and 10 bases lay outside the gene matches. Germline CDR1 is SGHRS and CDR2 is YFSETQ. The CDR3 has 15 residues. The CDR3 spells CASSTGGGTSDTQYF. The DNA of the CDR3 is TGCGCCAGCAGCACGGGAGGGGGAACCTCGGATACGCAGTATTTT.

V and J are TRBV5-1 and TRBJ2-3; no definite D call. Germline loops: CDR1 SGHRS, CDR2 YFSETQ. With 4 bases removed from V and 4 bases from J, the gap between germline ends came to 7 bases. The CDR3 covers 12 residues. CDR3 in DNA: TGCGCCAGCAGCCGCCACTCAGATACGCAGTATTTT. Its translation is CASSRHSDTQYF.

This rearrangement joins TRBV5-4 to TRBJ2-3; 10 bases match TRBD1. Trimming took 4 bases from V and 2 from J; bases not matched to a gene: 10. This CDR3 is 17 amino acids long. CDR1 is SGHNT and CDR2 is YYREEE in the germline V gene (reference sequence). This CDR3 is CASSPGQGSGFTDTQYF. DNA for the CDR3: TGTGCCAGCAGCCCGGGACAGGGGTCGGGGTTCACAGATACGCAGTATTTT.

The V and J genes are TRBV3-1 and TRBJ2-2, with 14 bases matching TRBD2. The CDR3 covers 18 residues. V was pared by 3 bases and J by 2 bases, with 5 bases of the junction left unmatched. Germline V CDR1 and CDR2: LGHDT, YNNKEL (reference sequence). CDR3 residues: CASSHGLAGGPNTGELFF. The CDR3 DNA reads TGTGCCAGCAGCCACGGACTAGCGGGGGGCCCTAACACCGGGGAGCTGTTTTTT.

The V call is TRBV6-5, the J call TRBJ2-1; maybe TRBD1 (6 bases). In germline, CDR1 is MNHEY, CDR2 SVGAGI. The CDR3 consists of 14 residues. Trimming removed 6 bases at V and 10 bases at J, with 19 bases between. For the CDR3, the DNA is TGTGCCAGCAGCCCACAAGAGGGGGTCGGGGAGCAGTTCTTC. Amino acids: CASSPQEGVGEQFF.

This clonotype occurred a few times. The V gene is TRBV6-5, the J gene TRBJ2-1; 9 bases align to TRBD2. This CDR3 contains 17 residues. The V gene's germline CDR1 is MNHEY and CDR2 SVGAGI. The J segment lost 4 bases and the V segment lost 4 bases, leaving 11 bases of the junction unmatched. This CDR3 is CASSSPLSGSHYNEQFF. The CDR3 region has the DNA TGTGCCAGCAGTTCCCCCCTTAGCGGGAGCCATTACAATGAGCAGTTCTTC.

The V gene is TRBV7-2, the J gene TRBJ1-1; TRBD1 matches 7 bases. Germline assignment: CDR1 SGHTA and CDR2 FQGNSA. CDR3 length: 14 residues. The ends lost 6 bases at V and 5 bases at J; junction bases unmatched: 9. The CDR3 DNA follows: TGTGCCAGCAGTCTAAGACAGGGCCTGACTGAAGCTTTCTTT. Encoded protein: CASSLRQGLTEAFF.

This clonotype was counted a few times. The chain has TRBV29-1 and TRBJ1-2; D may be TRBD1 (5 bases). V was shortened by 4 bases and J by 6 bases, with 6 bases between the two germline ends. The CDR3 totals 10 residues. Per germline, CDR1 SQVTM and CDR2 ANQGSEA. The CDR3 DNA reads as TGCAGCGTTGGGGGGGATGGCTACACCTTC. Amino acid sequence: CSVGGDGYTF.

This clonotype showed up just a few times. The chain combines TRBV19 with TRBJ1-5; unclear D gene. The CDR3 length is 13 residues. Trimming removed 0 bases from V and 6 bases from J, with 6 bases in between. In germline, CDR1 is LNHDA, CDR2 SQIVND (reference sequence). CDR3 bases: TGTGCCAGTAGTATAGATTGGGCTCAGCCCCAGCATTTT. It codes for CASSIDWAQPQHF.

CDR3 region: CASSTAGGVYNEQFF. The DNA for the CDR3 is TGTGCCAGCAGTACTGCGGGAGGGGTCTACAATGAGCAGTTCTTC. V and J are TRBV12-3 or TRBV12-4 and TRBJ2-1; 9 positions match TRBD2. Trimming cost V 5 bases and J 3 bases; bases outside gene matches: 5. The CDR3 covers 15 residues.

The V and J genes are TRBV20-1 and TRBJ1-2; D may be TRBD1 (6 bases). CDR1 is DFQATT, CDR2 SNEGSKA, per germline (reference sequence). The CDR3 is made up of 14 amino acids. The V end lost 5 bases, the J end lost 1 base, and 14 bases lay between the germline ends. The CDR3 here is CSAGSTGHNYGYTF. As DNA, the CDR3 is TGCAGTGCTGGGTCGACAGGACATAACTATGGCTACACCTTC.

This clonotype has just a few counts. The rearrangement uses TRBV5-1 and TRBJ1-4, with 7 bases lining up with TRBD1. Trimming took 4 bases from V and 1 from J; bases not matched to a gene: 10. CDR1 and CDR2 from the germline V gene are SGHRS and YFSETQ. CDR3 length equals 17 residues. CDR3 in DNA: TGCGCCAGCAGCCCGGACAGGTTTACCTTAACTAATGAAAAACTGTTTTTT. This encodes CASSPDRFTLTNEKLFF.

This clonotype occurred a few times. The genes are TRBV2 and TRBJ2-1, with 8 bases that match TRBD2. The CDR3 spans 18 residues. V trimming: 2 bases; J trimming: 8 bases; junction bases outside the gene matches: 17. Germline lookup yields CDR1 SNHLY and CDR2 FYNNEI. The CDR3 nucleotides are TGTGCCAGCAGTGAACATAACCCTCTAGCGGCGGGAGGTTATGAGCAGTTCTTC. Translated, it gives CASSEHNPLAAGGYEQFF.

This clonotype was counted only a few times. This chain connects TRBV6-6 to TRBJ1-1; 9 bases are a match to TRBD1. J was trimmed by 0 bases and V by 6 bases; bases with no gene match: 8. The CDR3 is made up of 16 amino acids. CDR1 is MNHNY, CDR2 SVGAGI, per germline (reference sequence). The CDR3 spells CASRTRTGVMNTEAFF. CDR3 nucleotides: TGTGCCAGCAGAACCCGGACAGGGGTCATGAACACTGAAGCTTTCTTT.

This chain joins TRBV9 and TRBJ1-1, with 7 nucleotides matching TRBD1. Looked up from germline, CDR1 is SGDLS and CDR2 is YYNGEE. The V gene end was trimmed by 0 bases and the J gene end by 0 bases; junction bases not matched to a gene: 2. This CDR3 is built from 15 residues. In nucleotides, the CDR3 is TGTGCCAGCAGCGTAGGGACAGGCATGAACACTGAAGCTTTCTTT. Translated: CASSVGTGMNTEAFF.

The sample holds a few counts of this clonotype. The chain recombines TRBV20-1 with TRBJ2-7; D call uncertain. The V gene lost 8 bases and the J gene lost 4 bases, with 9 bases spanning the gap. The V gene's germline CDR1 is DFQATT and CDR2 SNEGSKA (reference sequence). The CDR3 is 10 residues long. This chain's CDR3 is CSRKKYEQYF. The CDR3 DNA reads as TGCAGTAGGAAAAAGTACGAGCAGTACTTC.

V usage is TRBV2 and J usage is TRBJ2-5, with 10 bases identical to TRBD2. Trimming took 7 bases from V and 7 from J; bases not matched to a gene: 9. This CDR3 is built from 14 residues. Looked up from germline, CDR1 is SNHLY and CDR2 is FYNNEI. The CDR3 is CASKPSGSSRTQYF. The DNA of the CDR3 is TGTGCCAGCAAACCTAGCGGGAGCTCAAGGACCCAGTACTTC.

This rearrangement joins TRBV2 to TRBJ1-2; D unresolved. CDR3 length: 14 amino acids. In germline, CDR1 is SNHLY, CDR2 FYNNEI. V was trimmed by 1 base and J by 0 bases, leaving 6 bases between them. The CDR3 sequence: CASSEGFSNYGYTF. As DNA, the CDR3 is TGTGCCAGCAGTGAAGGATTCTCTAACTATGGCTACACCTTC.